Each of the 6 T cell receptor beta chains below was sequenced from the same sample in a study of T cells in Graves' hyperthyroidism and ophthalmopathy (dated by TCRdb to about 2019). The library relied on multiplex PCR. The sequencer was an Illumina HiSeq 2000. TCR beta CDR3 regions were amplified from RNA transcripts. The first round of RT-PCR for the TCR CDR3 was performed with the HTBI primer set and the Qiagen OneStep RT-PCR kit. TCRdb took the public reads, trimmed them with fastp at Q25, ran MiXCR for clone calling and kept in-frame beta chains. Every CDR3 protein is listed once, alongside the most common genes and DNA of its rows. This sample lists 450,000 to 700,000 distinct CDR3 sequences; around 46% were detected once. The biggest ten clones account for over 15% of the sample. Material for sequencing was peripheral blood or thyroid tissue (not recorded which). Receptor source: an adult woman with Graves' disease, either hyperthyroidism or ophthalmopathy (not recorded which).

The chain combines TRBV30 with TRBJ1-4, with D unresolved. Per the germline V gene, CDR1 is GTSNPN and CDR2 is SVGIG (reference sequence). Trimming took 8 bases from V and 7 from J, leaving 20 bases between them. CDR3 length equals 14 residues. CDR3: CATNTGPTTEKLFF. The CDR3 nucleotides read TGTGCCACGAACACCGGGCCTACGACTGAAAAACTGTTTTTT.

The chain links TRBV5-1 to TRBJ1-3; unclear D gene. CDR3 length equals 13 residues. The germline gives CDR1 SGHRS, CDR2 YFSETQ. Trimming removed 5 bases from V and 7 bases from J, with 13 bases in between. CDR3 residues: CASRRVGKNTIYF. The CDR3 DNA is TGCGCCAGCAGGCGGGTAGGGAAGAACACCATATATTTT.

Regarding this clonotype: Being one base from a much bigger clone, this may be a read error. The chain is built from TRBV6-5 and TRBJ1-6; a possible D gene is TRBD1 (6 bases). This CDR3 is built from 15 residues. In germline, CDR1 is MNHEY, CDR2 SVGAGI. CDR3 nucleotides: TGTGCCAGCAGTTCGACAGGAGGTGGCTCGTCACCCCCCCACTTT. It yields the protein CASSSTGGGSSPPHF.

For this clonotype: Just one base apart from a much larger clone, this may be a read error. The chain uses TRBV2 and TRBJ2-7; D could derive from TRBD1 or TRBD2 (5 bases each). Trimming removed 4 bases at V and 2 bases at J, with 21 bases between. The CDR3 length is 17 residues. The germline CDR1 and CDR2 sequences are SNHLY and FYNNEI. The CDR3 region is CASSAGGTHYTPYEQYF. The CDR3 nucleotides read TGTGCCAGCAGTGCCGGTGGGACCCATTATACTCCCTACGAGCAGTACTTC.

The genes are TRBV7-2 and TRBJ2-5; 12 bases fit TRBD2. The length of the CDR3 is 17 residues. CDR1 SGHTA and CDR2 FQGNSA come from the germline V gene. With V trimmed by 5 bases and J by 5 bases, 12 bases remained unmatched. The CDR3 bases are TGTGCCAGCAGCGTCCATCCAGGACTAGCGGGATTGGAGACCCAGTACTTC. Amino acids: CASSVHPGLAGLETQYF.

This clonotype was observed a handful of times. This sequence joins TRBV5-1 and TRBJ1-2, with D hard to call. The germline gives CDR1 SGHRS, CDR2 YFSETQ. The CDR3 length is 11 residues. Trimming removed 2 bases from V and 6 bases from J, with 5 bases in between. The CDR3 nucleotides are TGCGCCAGCAGCTTCGAGGATGGCTACACCTTC. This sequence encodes CASSFEDGYTF.